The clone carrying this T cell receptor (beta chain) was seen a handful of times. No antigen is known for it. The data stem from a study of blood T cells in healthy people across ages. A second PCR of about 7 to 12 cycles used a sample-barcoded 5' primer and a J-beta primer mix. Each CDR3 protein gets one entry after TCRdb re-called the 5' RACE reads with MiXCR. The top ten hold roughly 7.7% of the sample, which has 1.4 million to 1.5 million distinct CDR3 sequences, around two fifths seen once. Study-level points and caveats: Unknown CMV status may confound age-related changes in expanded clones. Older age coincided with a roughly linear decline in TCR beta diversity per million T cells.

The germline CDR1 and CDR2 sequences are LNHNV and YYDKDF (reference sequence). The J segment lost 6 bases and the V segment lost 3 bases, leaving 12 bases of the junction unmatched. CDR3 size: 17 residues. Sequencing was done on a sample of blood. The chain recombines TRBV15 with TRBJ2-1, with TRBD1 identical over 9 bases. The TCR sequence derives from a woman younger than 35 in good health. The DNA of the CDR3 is TGTGCCACCAGCAGGGTTCCGGGACAGGGTGTGAGCAATGAGCAGTTCTTC. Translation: CATSRVPGQGVSNEQFF.